Included here is one T cell receptor beta chain sequence, with context. Libraries were prepared by immunoSEQ multiplex PCR; TCRdb keeps only in-frame clonotypes and omits some of them. This repertoire shows some 150,000 clones, approximately 90% found once; its top ten account for around 2.8%. The entry originates in a study of T cell responses to AZD1222 COVID-19 vaccine. There are 15 residues in the CDR3. Trimming took off 0 bases at V and 2 bases at J, with 10 bases between the two ends. From germline, CDR1 is MNHEY and CDR2 SMNVEV (reference sequence). This sample comprised peripheral blood, obtained on day 0 of MenACWY control vaccination. This TCR was recovered from an adult in good health. The chain links TRBV27 to TRBJ1-1; no reliable D call. The DNA for the CDR3 is TGTGCCAGCAGTTTATCCTTACTTGCAAACACTGAAGCTTTCTTT. Its protein is CASSLSLLANTEAFF.